This T cell receptor beta chain is from a study of cytomegalovirus exposure and HLA in healthy donors. Method: immunoSEQ multiplex PCR; TCRdb's copy keeps in-frame clones and lacks some. The sample contains around 250,000 clones, 90% of which appear only once. While the first cohort had around 700 subjects, the donors belonged to the separate validation cohort of more than 95 subjects. J gave up 9 bases and V 4 bases, and 7 bases lay outside the gene matches. This CDR3 is built from 15 residues. The germline CDR1 and CDR2 sequences are SGHDN and FVKESK. Notes on this clone: Its antigen is unidentified.

General study points: A later analysis found first-cohort TCR clusters tended to co-occur in the 90 to 150 validation repertoires. The classifier reportedly diagnosed cytomegalovirus status with high sensitivity and specificity.

This chain connects TRBV14 to TRBJ2-1; TRBD2 matches 12 bases. The sequenced sample consisted of PBMCs. The clonotype was recovered from a woman in her thirties in good health and CMV-seronegative. The CDR3 here is CASSLGLAGYGEQFF. DNA for the CDR3: TGTGCCAGCAGCCTCGGACTAGCGGGGTACGGTGAGCAGTTCTTC.